These 22 T cell receptor beta chains were all obtained from the same sample, sequenced in a study of blood T cell repertoires in COVID-19. Data came from immunoSEQ multiplex PCR; TCRdb stores just in-frame clones and leaves some out. This sample has about 140,000 clones, with 84% found just once. The specimen sequenced was PBMCs or T cells enriched from blood (not recorded which). These receptors all come from a woman aged 50 to 60 with acute COVID-19.

The V call is TRBV5-1, the J call TRBJ1-1; D is uncertain. The V gene lost 1 base and the J gene lost 5 bases, with 15 bases spanning the gap. Germline V lookup: CDR1 SGHRS, CDR2 YFSETQ. The CDR3 spans 15 residues. DNA for the CDR3: TGCGCCAGCAGCTTGAGTGCGAGCGGATGGACTGAAGCTTTCTTT. Its protein is CASSLSASGWTEAFF.

The table lists this clone with a count of one. The chain is built from TRBV11-2 and TRBJ1-2, with 9 bases lining up with TRBD1. The V segment lost 2 bases and the J segment 7 bases; nucleotides outside the gene matches: 8. Germline values: CDR1 SGHAT, CDR2 FQNNGV. The CDR3 spans 15 residues. The CDR3 spells CASSLYPTGGSGYTF. DNA of the CDR3: TGTGCCAGCAGCTTATACCCCACAGGGGGCTCTGGCTACACCTTC.

This clone was detected a few times. The CDR3 is CASSLGGRDRYYGYTF. CDR3 coding DNA: TGTGCCAGCAGTTTAGGGGGCCGGGACAGATACTATGGCTACACCTTC. The gene calls are TRBV28 and TRBJ1-2; 7 positions agree with TRBD1. Germline CDR1 and CDR2: MDHEN and SYDVKM. CDR3 length: 16 amino acids. After removal of 2 bases from V and 3 bases from J, the junction contained 9 bases not matched to a gene.

The rearrangement joins TRBV19 to TRBJ1-4; TRBD1 matches 7 bases. The CDR3 covers 14 residues. Germline CDR1 reads LNHDA; CDR2 reads SQIVND (reference sequence). V gave up 7 bases and J gave up 0 bases; unmatched junction bases: 2. The CDR3 loop reads CASKGTATNEKLFF. As DNA, the CDR3 is TGTGCCAGTAAAGGGACAGCAACTAATGAAAAACTGTTTTTT.

CDR3 sequence (DNA): TGCGCCAGCAGCTTGTCGCTACAGGAATTGGGACTAGCGGGAGGACAGGCCAAAAACATTCAGTACTTC. It yields the protein CASSLSLQELGLAGGQAKNIQYF. This chain joins TRBV5-1 and TRBJ2-4; 15 bases map to TRBD2. The CDR3 consists of 23 residues. Trimming cost V 1 base and J 1 base; bases outside gene matches: 18. Germline V lookup: CDR1 SGHRS, CDR2 YFSETQ.

This chain uses TRBV12-5 with TRBJ1-1; D gene ambiguous. The CDR3 contains 14 residues. V lost 3 bases and J lost 1, with 9 bases in between. Germline V lookup: CDR1 LGHNT, CDR2 FRNRAP. The CDR3 coding sequence is TGTGCTAGTGGTTTCCTACCAGGGAACACTGAAGCTTTCTTT. This translates into CASGFLPGNTEAFF.

This CDR3 is CASSFVADTQYF. Written as DNA, the CDR3 is TGTGCCAGCAGCTTCGTTGCAGATACGCAGTATTTT. V and J are TRBV7-9 and TRBJ2-3; D is ambiguous. Germline lookup yields CDR1 SEHNR and CDR2 FQNEAQ (reference sequence). The CDR3 is 12 residues long. V was shortened by 3 bases and J by 4 bases, with 5 bases between the two germline ends.

This clone came up once. The gene calls are TRBV12-5 and TRBJ2-1, with 9 positions matching TRBD1. Per the germline V gene, CDR1 is LGHNT and CDR2 is FRNRAP. The ends lost 7 bases at V and 5 bases at J; junction bases unmatched: 9. This CDR3 is 15 amino acids long. CDR3 DNA: TGTGCTAGTGTCTATGGACAGGGGTACGACAATGAGCAGTTCTTC. It encodes CASVYGQGYDNEQFF.

The table lists this clone with a few counts. The chain links TRBV7-9 to TRBJ2-4, with 10 bases fitting TRBD2. Germline loops: CDR1 SEHNR, CDR2 FQNEAQ (reference sequence). V dropped 5 bases and J dropped 3; count of bases not matched to a gene: 7. This CDR3 region has 16 residues. Written as DNA, the CDR3 is TGTGCCAGCAGCCCAAGGACTAGCGGCTACAAAAACATTCAGTACTTC. It specifies CASSPRTSGYKNIQYF. Looking up the rest from reference TRBV7-9 and TRBJ2-4 gives the full variable domain: DTGVSQNPRHKITKRGQNVTFRCDPISEHNRLYWYRQTLGQGPEFLTYFQNEAQLEKSRLLSDRFSAERPKGSFSTLEIQRTEQGDSAMYLCASSPRTSGYKNIQYFGAGTRLSVL.

The chain is built from TRBV29-1 and TRBJ1-1, with TRBD1 identical over 11 bases. CDR3 length equals 16 residues. The V and J ends lost 3 bases and 1 base, in that order; junction bases with no gene match: 7. Germline loops: CDR1 SQVTM, CDR2 ANQGSEA. The CDR3 bases are TGCAGCGTTGACGGAGGACAGGGGGCGCGGAACACTGAAGCTTTCTTT. Protein sequence: CSVDGGQGARNTEAFF.

This chain links TRBV3-1 (or the pseudogene TRBV3-2) with TRBJ2-7, with 8 bases aligning to TRBD2. V was pared by 3 bases and J by 7 bases, with 11 bases of the junction left unmatched. Germline V gives CDR1 LGHDT, CDR2 YNNKEL (reference sequence). The CDR3 runs 15 residues. CDR3 nucleotide sequence: TGTGCCAGCAGCCACCCGGGACTAGGCAACGAAGAGCAGTACTTC. Translation: CASSHPGLGNEEQYF.

This sequence joins TRBV29-1 and TRBJ2-3; 9 positions match TRBD2. CDR3 length: 14 residues. The V gene's germline CDR1 is SQVTM and CDR2 ANQGSEA. The trim removed 7 bases at V and 4 bases at J, leaving 9 bases unmatched. The CDR3 coding sequence is TGCAGCGCGGGACTAGCTGTTTTCGCAGATACGCAGTATTTT. It codes for CSAGLAVFADTQYF.

The chain combines TRBV5-1 with TRBJ2-7, with TRBD2 as a possible D gene (5 bases). CDR1 is SGHRS, CDR2 YFSETQ, per germline. V lost 1 base, J lost 6 bases, and 14 bases lay in between. The CDR3 consists of 14 residues. This CDR3 reads CASSLLADSREQYF. The CDR3 nucleotides read TGCGCCAGCAGCTTGCTAGCCGATTCCCGCGAGCAGTACTTC.

The CDR3 nucleotides read TGTGCCAGCAGTCGACAGGGTTCTTCGGAAAAACTGTTTTTT. Its protein product is CASSRQGSSEKLFF. The chain combines TRBV6-2 or TRBV6-3 with TRBJ1-4; 7 bases are shared with TRBD1. Unmatched junction bases numbered 8, after V lost 5 bases and J lost 8 bases. The CDR3 has 14 residues. Germline-derived CDR1 and CDR2 are MNHEY and SVGEGT.

V gene TRBV10-3 combines with J gene TRBJ1-3; 11 bases fit TRBD1. V lost 5 bases to trimming and J lost 0 bases; unmatched junction nucleotides: 3. In germline, CDR1 is ENHRY, CDR2 SYGVKD. The CDR3 is 16 amino acids. CDR3 loop: CAISPGTGGSGNTIYF. Written as DNA, the CDR3 is TGTGCCATCAGTCCCGGGACAGGGGGCTCTGGAAACACCATATATTTT.

To note about this clone: Within the sample, other DNA sequences also encode this same CDR3. The chain employs TRBV7-7 and TRBJ2-5; unclear D gene. CDR3 size: 14 residues. Germline V gene sequence: CDR1 SSHAT, CDR2 FNYEAQ (reference sequence). V was trimmed by 1 base and J by 0 bases, leaving 6 bases between them. This CDR3 is CASSLGAYQETQYF. For the CDR3, the DNA is TGTGCCAGCAGCTTAGGCGCGTACCAAGAGACCCAGTACTTC.

The rearrangement joins TRBV9 to TRBJ2-7, with 7 bases that match TRBD2. The CDR3 is 15 amino acids. Per the germline V gene, CDR1 is SGDLS and CDR2 is YYNGEE. V gave up 4 bases and J gave up 7 bases; unmatched junction bases: 14. The CDR3 region is CASSPRASGMEEQYF. CDR3 nucleotides: TGTGCCAGCAGCCCCCGGGCTAGCGGAATGGAAGAGCAGTACTTC.

The chain links TRBV7-6 to TRBJ1-1; D is ambiguous. This CDR3 contains 15 residues. The germline gives CDR1 SGHVS, CDR2 FNYEAQ. Trimming stripped 5 bases from V and 3 bases from J, with 16 bases between. The CDR3 coding sequence is TGTGCCAGCAGCCTACGATTAGGAACAGACACTGAAGCTTTCTTT. It specifies CASSLRLGTDTEAFF.

This chain links TRBV7-8 with TRBJ1-3; D not certain. The CDR3 is made up of 14 amino acids. Trimming pared 7 bases from V and 1 base from J, leaving 11 bases between. Germline-derived CDR1 and CDR2 are SGHVS and FQNEAQ. Here the CDR3 DNA reads TGTGCCAGCATTCCGAGCGTTTCTGGAAACACCATATATTTT. The encoded protein is CASIPSVSGNTIYF. Supplemented by reference TRBV7-8 and TRBJ1-3, the full variable domain reads GAGVSQSPRYKVAKRGQDVALRCDPISGHVSLFWYQQALGQGPEFLTYFQNEAQLDKSGLPSDRFFAERPEGSVSTLKIQRTQQEDSAVYLCASIPSVSGNTIYFGEGSWLTVV.

This chain uses TRBV2 with TRBJ2-7; D gene unclear. Germline V gene data show CDR1 as SNHLY and CDR2 as FYNNEI. This CDR3 has 14 residues. The V and J ends lost 7 bases and 1 base respectively, with 14 bases between them. The chain's CDR3 is CASKETSASYEQYF. CDR3 nucleotide sequence: TGTGCCAGCAAAGAGACCAGCGCATCCTACGAGCAGTACTTC.

This clone has at least ten counts. The chain has TRBV6-2 or TRBV6-3 and TRBJ2-7, with 7 nucleotides matching TRBD2. Germline trimming cut 4 bases from V and 2 bases from J; bases unmatched to any gene: 8. The CDR3 sequence is 15 residues long. Germline V gives CDR1 MNHEY, CDR2 SVGEGT. In nucleotides, the CDR3 is TGTGCCAGCAGTTCGGCCGGGGGAGGGACCTACGAGCAGTACTTC. Translating it yields CASSSAGGGTYEQYF.

The chain is built from TRBV30 and TRBJ2-1, with a tentative D call TRBD1 (5 bases). CDR3 length equals 11 residues. Germline V gives CDR1 GTSNPN, CDR2 SVGIG (reference sequence). V gave up 5 bases and J gave up 10 bases, with 12 bases separating them. Written as DNA, the CDR3 is TGTGCCTGGGGTCTAAGGGGAGAGCAGTTCTTC. Encoded protein: CAWGLRGEQFF.